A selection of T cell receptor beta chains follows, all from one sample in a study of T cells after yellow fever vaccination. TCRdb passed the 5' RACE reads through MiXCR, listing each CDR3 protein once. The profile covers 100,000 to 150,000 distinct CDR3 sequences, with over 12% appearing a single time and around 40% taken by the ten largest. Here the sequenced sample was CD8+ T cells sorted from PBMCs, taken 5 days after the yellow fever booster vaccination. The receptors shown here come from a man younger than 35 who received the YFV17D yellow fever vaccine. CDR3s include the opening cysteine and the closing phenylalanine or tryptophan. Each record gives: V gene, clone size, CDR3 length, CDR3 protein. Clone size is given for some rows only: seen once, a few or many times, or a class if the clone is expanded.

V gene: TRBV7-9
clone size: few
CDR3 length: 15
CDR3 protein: CASSRQRGVTDTQYF

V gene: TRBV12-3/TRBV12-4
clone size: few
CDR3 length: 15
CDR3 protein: CASRRGLAGSDTQYF

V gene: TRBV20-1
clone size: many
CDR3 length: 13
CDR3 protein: CSARSPGSDEQFF

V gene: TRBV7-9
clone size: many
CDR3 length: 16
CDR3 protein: CASSLTGVSYNSPLHF

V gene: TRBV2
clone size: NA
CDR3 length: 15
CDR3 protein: CASRDLAGINNEQFF

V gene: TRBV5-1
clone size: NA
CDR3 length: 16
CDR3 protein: CASSSGTFSSYNEQFF

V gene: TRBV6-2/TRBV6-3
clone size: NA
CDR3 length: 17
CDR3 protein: CASRRRLAHKVENIQYF

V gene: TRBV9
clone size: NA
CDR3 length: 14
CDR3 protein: CASSVSNSNTEAFF

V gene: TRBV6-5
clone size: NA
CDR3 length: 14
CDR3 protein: CASNSGGVGNEQFF

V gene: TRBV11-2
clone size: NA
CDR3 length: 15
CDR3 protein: CASSLGTSSTDTQYF

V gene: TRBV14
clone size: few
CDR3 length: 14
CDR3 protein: CASSTRRQTDTQYF

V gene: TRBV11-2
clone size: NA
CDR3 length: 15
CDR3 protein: CASSSLGTSTETQYF

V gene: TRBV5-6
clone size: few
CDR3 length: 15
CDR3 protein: CASSLVQGANTEAFF

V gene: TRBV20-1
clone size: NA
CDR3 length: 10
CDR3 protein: CSASINEQFF

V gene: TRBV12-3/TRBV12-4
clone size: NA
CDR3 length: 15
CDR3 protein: CASSSTGTRADTQYF

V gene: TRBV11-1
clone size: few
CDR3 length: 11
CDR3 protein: CASSDQETQYF

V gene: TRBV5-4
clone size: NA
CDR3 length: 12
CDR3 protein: CASSWKGDTQYF

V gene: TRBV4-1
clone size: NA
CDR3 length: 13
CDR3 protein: CASSQVRDTEAFF

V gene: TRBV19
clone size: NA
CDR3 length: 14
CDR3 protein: CASSISGLVYEQYF

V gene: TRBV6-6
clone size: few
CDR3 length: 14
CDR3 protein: CASSAGGGPETQYF

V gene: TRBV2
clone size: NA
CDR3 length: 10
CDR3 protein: CASFLGELFF

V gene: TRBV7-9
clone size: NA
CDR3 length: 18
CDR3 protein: CASRPDPGTVGAKNIQYF

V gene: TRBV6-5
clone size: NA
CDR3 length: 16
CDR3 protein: CASSPLPGDSYNEQFF

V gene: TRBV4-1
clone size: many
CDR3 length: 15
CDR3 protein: CASSQESGAKNIQYF

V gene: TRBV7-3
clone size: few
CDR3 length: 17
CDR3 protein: CASSLNPGLASTDTQYF

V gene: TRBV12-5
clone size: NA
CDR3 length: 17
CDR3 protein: CASGLARQGYRSYEQYF

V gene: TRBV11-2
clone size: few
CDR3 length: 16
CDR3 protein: CASSLVAAGGHNEQFF

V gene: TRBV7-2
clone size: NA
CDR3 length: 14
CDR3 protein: CASSSRDTSYEQYF

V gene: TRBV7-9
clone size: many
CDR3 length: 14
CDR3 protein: CASSLETSRETQYF

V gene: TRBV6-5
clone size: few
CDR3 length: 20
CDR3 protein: CASRTTWWRGGPLSYNEQFF

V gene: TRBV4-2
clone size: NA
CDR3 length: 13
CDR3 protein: CASSQDLSSPLHF

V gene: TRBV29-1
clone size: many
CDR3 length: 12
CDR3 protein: CSVVGLGDTQYF

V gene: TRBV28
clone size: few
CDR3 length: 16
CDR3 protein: CASSERQGGELNIQYF

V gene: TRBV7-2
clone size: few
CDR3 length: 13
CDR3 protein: CASMTGPNQPQHF

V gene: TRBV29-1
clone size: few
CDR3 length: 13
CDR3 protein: CSVRQGETDTQYF

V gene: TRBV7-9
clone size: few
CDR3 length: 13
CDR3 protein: CASSLKRTDTQYF

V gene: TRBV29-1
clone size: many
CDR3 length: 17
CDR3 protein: CSVEGGVAGRLQETQYF

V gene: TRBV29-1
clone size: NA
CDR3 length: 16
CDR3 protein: CSVEDLGRRGADTQYF

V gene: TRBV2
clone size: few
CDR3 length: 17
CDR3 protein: CASSELTGTGLTDTQYF

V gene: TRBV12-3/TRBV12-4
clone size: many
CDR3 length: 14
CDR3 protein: CASSLSPGTGELFF

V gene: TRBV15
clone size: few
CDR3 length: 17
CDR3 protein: CATSRSVEDGRHQPQHF

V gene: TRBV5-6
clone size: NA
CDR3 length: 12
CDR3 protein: CASSEGPDEQYF

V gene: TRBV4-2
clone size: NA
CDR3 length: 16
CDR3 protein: CASSQDLGGGYNEQFF

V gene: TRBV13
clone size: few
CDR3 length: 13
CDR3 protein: CASRAGGYNEQFF

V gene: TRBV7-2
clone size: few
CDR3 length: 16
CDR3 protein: CASSSWGTSGTDTQYF

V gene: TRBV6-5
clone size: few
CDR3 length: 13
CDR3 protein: CATGTGVSYEQYF

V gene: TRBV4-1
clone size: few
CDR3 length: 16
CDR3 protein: CASSQVGQGAEETQYF

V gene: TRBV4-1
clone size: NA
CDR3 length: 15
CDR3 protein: CASSQRGDSPYEQYF

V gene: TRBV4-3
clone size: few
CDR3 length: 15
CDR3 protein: CASSAHRGLVYEQYF

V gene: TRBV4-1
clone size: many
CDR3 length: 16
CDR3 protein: CASSPLYGTTNYEQYF

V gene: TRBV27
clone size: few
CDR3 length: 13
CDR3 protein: CASSLSRGNEQFF